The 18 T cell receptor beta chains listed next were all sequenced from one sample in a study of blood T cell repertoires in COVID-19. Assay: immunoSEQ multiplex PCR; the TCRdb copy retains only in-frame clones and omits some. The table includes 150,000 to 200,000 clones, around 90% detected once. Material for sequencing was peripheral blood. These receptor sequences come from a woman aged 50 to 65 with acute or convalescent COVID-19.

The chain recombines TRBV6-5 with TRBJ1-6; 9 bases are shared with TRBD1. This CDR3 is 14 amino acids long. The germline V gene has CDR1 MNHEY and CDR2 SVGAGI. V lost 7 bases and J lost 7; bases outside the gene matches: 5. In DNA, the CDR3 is TGTGCCAGCATTACAGGGGGCTGGAATTCACCCCTCCACTTT. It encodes CASITGGWNSPLHF.

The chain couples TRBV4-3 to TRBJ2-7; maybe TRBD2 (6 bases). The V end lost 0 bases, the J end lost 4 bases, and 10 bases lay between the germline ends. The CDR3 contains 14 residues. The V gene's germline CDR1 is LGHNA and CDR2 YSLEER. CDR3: CASSQELAEYEQYF. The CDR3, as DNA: TGCGCCAGCAGCCAAGAACTAGCAGAATACGAGCAGTACTTC.

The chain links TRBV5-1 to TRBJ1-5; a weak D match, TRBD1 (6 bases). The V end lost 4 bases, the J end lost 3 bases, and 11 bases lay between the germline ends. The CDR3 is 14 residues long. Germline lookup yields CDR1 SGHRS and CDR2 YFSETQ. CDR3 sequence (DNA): TGCGCCAGCAGCCTGGAGGGGGTCAATCAGCCCCAGCATTTT. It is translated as CASSLEGVNQPQHF.

CDR3 coding DNA: TGTGCCAGCAGCAAAGAGGGCGGGCACTCCTACGAGCAGTACTTC. As protein: CASSKEGGHSYEQYF. The chain recombines TRBV7-8 with TRBJ2-7, with D tentatively TRBD2 (5 bases). The CDR3 runs to 15 residues. V lost 5 bases, J lost 0 bases, and 14 bases lay in between. Germline V gives CDR1 SGHVS, CDR2 FQNEAQ.

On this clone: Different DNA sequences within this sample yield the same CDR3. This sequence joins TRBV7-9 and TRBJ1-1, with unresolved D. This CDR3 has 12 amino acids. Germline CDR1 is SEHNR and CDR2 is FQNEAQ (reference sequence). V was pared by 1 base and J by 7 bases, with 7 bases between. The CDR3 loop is CASSLDRGEAFF. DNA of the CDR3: TGTGCCAGCAGCTTAGATCGAGGTGAAGCTTTCTTT.

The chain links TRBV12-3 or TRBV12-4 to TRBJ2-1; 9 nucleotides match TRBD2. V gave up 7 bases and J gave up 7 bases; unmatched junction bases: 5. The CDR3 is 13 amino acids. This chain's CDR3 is CASTSGRRNEQFF. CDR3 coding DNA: TGTGCCAGCACCAGCGGGAGGAGGAATGAGCAGTTCTTC.

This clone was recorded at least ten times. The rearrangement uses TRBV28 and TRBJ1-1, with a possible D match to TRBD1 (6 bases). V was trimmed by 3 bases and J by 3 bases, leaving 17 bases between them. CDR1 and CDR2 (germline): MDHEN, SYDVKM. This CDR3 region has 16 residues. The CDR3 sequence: CASSLGAARVHTEAFF. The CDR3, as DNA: TGTGCCAGCAGTTTGGGGGCAGCCCGAGTTCACACTGAAGCTTTCTTT. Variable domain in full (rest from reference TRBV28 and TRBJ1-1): DVKVTQSSRYLVKRTGEKVFLECVQDMDHENMFWYRQDPGLGLRLIYFSYDVKMKEKGDIPEGYSVSREKKERFSLILESASTNQTSMYLCASSLGAARVHTEAFFGQGTRLTVV.

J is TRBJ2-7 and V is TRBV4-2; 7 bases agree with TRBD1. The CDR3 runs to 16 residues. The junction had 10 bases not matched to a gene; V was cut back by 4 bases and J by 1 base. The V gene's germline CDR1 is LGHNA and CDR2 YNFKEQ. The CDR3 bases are TGTGCCAGCAGCCCTACCGAGGGGGCGCGGTCCTACGAGCAGTACTTC. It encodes CASSPTEGARSYEQYF.

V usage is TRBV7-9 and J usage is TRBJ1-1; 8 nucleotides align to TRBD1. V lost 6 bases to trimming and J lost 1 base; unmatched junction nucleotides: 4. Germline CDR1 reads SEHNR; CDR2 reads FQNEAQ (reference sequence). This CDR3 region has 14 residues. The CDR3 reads CASRRTGSNTEAFF. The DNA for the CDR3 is TGTGCCAGCAGAAGGACAGGGTCGAACACTGAAGCTTTCTTT.

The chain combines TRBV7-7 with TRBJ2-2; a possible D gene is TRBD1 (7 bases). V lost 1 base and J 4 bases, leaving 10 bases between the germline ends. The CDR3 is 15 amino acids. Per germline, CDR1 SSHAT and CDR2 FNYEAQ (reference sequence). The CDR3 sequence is CASSLGQGGTGELFF. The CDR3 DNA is TGTGCCAGCAGCTTAGGACAGGGAGGCACCGGGGAGCTGTTTTTT.

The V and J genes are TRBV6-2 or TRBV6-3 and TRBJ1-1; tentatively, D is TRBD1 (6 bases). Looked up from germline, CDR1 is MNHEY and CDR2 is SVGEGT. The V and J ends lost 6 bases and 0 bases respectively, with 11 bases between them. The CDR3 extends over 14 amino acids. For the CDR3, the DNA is TGTGCCAGCAGCCGCGGACAGTTGAACACTGAAGCTTTCTTT. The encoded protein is CASSRGQLNTEAFF.

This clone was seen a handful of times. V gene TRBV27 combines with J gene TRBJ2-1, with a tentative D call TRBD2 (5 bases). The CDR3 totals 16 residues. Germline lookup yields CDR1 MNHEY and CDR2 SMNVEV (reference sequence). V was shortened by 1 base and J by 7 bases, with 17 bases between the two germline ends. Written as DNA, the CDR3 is TGTGCCAGCAGTTTATGGGTGGGTCGGACTTGGAATGAGCAGTTCTTC. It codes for CASSLWVGRTWNEQFF.

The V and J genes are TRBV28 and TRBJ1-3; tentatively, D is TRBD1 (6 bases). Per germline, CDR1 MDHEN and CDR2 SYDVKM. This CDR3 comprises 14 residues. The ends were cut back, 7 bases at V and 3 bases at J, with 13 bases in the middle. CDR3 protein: CASISGTSGNTIYF. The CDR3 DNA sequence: TGTGCCAGCATCTCCGGGACAAGTGGAAACACCATATATTTT.

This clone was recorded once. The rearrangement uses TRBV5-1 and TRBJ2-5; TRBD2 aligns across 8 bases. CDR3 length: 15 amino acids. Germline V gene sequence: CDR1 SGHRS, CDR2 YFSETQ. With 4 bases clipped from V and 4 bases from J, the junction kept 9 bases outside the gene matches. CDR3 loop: CASSVGGGPGETQYF. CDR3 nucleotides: TGCGCCAGCAGCGTTGGCGGGGGGCCGGGAGAGACCCAGTACTTC. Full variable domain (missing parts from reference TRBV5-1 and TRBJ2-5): KAGVTQTPRYLIKTRGQQVTLSCSPISGHRSVSWYQQTPGQGLQFLFEYFSETQRNKGNFPGRFSGRQFSNSRSEMNVSTLELGDSALYLCASSVGGGPGETQYFGPGTRLLVL.

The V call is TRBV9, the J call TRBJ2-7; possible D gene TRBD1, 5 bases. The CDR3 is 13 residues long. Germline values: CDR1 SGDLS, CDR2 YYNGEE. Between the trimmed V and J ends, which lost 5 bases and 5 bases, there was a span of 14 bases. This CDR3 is CASSLNSGNEQYF. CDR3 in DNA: TGTGCCAGCAGTCTAAATTCAGGGAACGAGCAGTACTTC.

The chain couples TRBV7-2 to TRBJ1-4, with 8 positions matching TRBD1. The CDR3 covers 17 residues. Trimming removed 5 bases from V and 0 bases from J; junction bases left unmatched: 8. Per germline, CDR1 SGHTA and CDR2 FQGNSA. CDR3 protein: CASSGDRPYSTNEKLFF. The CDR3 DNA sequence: TGTGCCAGCAGCGGGGACAGGCCATACTCAACTAATGAAAAACTGTTTTTT.

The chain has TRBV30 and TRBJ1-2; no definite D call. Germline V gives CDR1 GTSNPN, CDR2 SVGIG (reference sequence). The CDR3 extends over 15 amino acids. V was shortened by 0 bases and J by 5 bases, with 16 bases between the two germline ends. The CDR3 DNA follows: TGTGCCTGGAGTGTAGCAGGTTTGCCCCATTATGGCTACACCTTC. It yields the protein CAWSVAGLPHYGYTF.

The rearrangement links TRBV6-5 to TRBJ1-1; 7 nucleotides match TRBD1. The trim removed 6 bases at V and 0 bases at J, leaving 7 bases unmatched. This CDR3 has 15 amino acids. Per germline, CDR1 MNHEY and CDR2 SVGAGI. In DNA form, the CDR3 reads TGTGCCAGCAGATTACAGGGGATCCTGAACACTGAAGCTTTCTTT. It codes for CASRLQGILNTEAFF.